This T cell receptor (beta chain) came from a study of read filtering for tumor transcriptome and immune sequencing. For the study at large: Transcriptome libraries were built from DNase-treated RNA. TCR-mapped reads were about 3.5 to 11 million with IR-seq versus about 75 to 1,400 with RNA-seq. Whole-study results and caveats: Correlation between methods rose after single-read clonotypes were removed. This fraction held mixed bone marrow immune cells after CD138-negative sorting.

This library used around 0.4 ug RNA and molecular barcoded adaptors spanning alpha/delta and beta/gamma chains. TCRdb reprocessed the reads via MiXCR and lists one record per CDR3 protein. The data contain some 140,000 distinct CDR3 sequences, roughly an eighth of them singletons. Turning to this clonotype: Its target is not known.

Germline V lookup: CDR1 SGHTA, CDR2 FQGTGA. J gave up 6 bases and V 5 bases, and 5 bases lay outside the gene matches. The CDR3 has 14 amino acids. The chain employs TRBV7-3 and TRBJ2-1; 9 nucleotides match TRBD2. This clonotype was obtained from a donor at least 40 years old with multiple myeloma. What was sequenced was a population of CD138-negative cells sorted from bone marrow. The CDR3 spells CASSHGTSSNEQFF. The CDR3 DNA is TGTGCCAGCAGCCATGGGACTAGCAGCAATGAGCAGTTCTTC.